A single sample is the source of the 6 T cell receptor beta chains below, sequenced in a study of beta chain features in type 1 diabetes (dated by TCRdb to 2017 to 2018). General findings and caveats noted by the study authors: In all four CD4+ subsets, TCRB CDR3 length was moderately but significantly shorter in type 1 diabetes patients.

Libraries came from the immunoSEQ multiplex PCR assay. All of the isolated RNA was reverse transcribed with the High Capacity cDNA Reverse Transcription Kit, so expressed TCRB transcripts were sequenced. In TCRdb, the immuneACCESS table is reduced to in-frame sequences with V and J assigned. These tables do not hold every clone; where another copy was compared, an unresolved V gene accounts for under half, and the others remain unexplained. The sample data list 600,000 or so clones, and under 15% of these were observed just once. Of the sample, 0.095% to 0.15% is held by the ten largest clones. Antigen specificity for these receptors is unknown. Material: naive CD4+ T cells from blood. Per the publication, the cell subset or site label means: true naive CD4+ T cells. These TCRs come from a man aged 25 to 40 with type 1 diabetes.

V usage is TRBV6-1 and J usage is TRBJ2-2; 7 nucleotides line up with TRBD1. CDR3 length: 15 residues. V lost 6 bases, J lost 2 bases, and 6 bases stayed unmatched. The germline V gene encodes CDR1 MNHNS and CDR2 SASEGT. The CDR3 DNA sequence: TGTGCCAGCAGGTCCGGGACAGTTAACACCGGGGAGCTGTTTTTT. The encoded protein is CASRSGTVNTGELFF.

This clone has only a few counts. This sample also contains other DNA sequences that code for the same CDR3. The rearrangement links TRBV28 to TRBJ2-3; D gene unclear. Per germline, CDR1 MDHEN and CDR2 SYDVKM. The CDR3 runs to 11 residues. Trimming took off 3 bases at V and 7 bases at J, with 5 bases between the two ends. This CDR3 is CASSFGYTQYF. CDR3 nucleotide sequence: TGTGCCAGCAGTTTCGGTTATACGCAGTATTTT.

The rearrangement uses TRBV10-3 and TRBJ1-2; D is unclear. CDR3 length: 14 residues. The ends were cut back, 10 bases at V and 2 bases at J, with 17 bases in the middle. Per the germline V gene, CDR1 is ENHRY and CDR2 is SYGVKD. CDR3 bases: TGTGCCACCATGATCCAAGGTGGCAACTATGGCTACACCTTC. Translation gives CATMIQGGNYGYTF.

CDR3: CASSLLAGNTEAFF. The CDR3 DNA follows: TGTGCCAGCAGCTTATTGGCCGGGAACACTGAAGCTTTCTTT. The chain is built from TRBV7-3 and TRBJ1-1; D not resolved. Trimming pared 2 bases from V and 1 base from J, leaving 8 bases between. The germline V gene encodes CDR1 SGHTA and CDR2 FQGTGA. This CDR3 contains 14 residues.

This clone was counted a few times. CDR3: CASSGRAGSHQETQYF. The CDR3 DNA reads as TGTGCCAGCAGCGGCAGGGCAGGTTCCCACCAAGAGACCCAGTACTTC. The chain recombines TRBV25-1 with TRBJ2-5; the D gene is possibly TRBD1 (5 bases). V was cut by 6 bases and J by 0 bases, with 17 bases left in between. CDR3 size: 16 residues. In germline, CDR1 is MGHDK, CDR2 SYGVNS.

This clone was seen a handful of times. The chain couples TRBV10-3 to TRBJ2-3; D is unresolved. The CDR3 is made up of 13 amino acids. Trimming shortened V by 4 bases and J by 3 bases, and 8 bases separated the two germline ends. From germline, CDR1 is ENHRY and CDR2 SYGVKD. In DNA form, the CDR3 reads TGTGCCATCAGTGTTATGCTTACAGATACGCAGTATTTT. Protein product: CAISVMLTDTQYF.